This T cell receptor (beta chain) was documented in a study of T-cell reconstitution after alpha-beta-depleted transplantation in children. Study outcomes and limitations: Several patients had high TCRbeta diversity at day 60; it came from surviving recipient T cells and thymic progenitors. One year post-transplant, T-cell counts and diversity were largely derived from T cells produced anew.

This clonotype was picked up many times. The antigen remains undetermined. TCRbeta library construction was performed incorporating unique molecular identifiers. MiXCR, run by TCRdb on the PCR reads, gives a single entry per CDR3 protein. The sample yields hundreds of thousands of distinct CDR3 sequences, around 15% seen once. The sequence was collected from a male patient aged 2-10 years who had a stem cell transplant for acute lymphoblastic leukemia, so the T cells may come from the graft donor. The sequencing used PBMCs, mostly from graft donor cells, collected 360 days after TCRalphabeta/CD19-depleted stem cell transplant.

CDR3 sequence: CASSILGEQYF. DNA of the CDR3: TGTGCCAGCAGCATACTTGGAGAGCAGTACTTC. The chain couples TRBV3-1 to TRBJ2-7; D unresolved. The CDR3 length is 11 residues. With 5 bases removed from V and 7 bases from J, the gap between germline ends came to 9 bases. Per the germline V gene, CDR1 is LGHDT and CDR2 is YNNKEL (reference sequence).